The 20 T cell receptor beta chains below all came from one sample that was sequenced in a study of blood T cell repertoires in COVID-19 (dated by TCRdb to 2020 to 2022). Preparation of the library involved the immunoSEQ multiplex PCR assay. In TCRdb, the immuneACCESS table is reduced to in-frame sequences with V and J assigned. These tables do not hold every clone; where another copy was compared, an unresolved V gene accounts for under half, and the others remain unexplained. This sample has about 180,000 clones in its table, and approximately 83% of those were observed once. The biggest ten clones account for less than 2% of the sample. The material sequenced was peripheral blood. Source of these receptors: a human donor in a cohort sampled during active COVID-19.

There are a few counts of this clone. V usage is TRBV7-2 and J usage is TRBJ1-4, with D possibly matching TRBD1 (5 bases). Germline V gene data show CDR1 as SGHTA and CDR2 as FQGNSA. V shed 4 bases and J shed 7 bases, with 13 bases lying between them. CDR3 length: 14 amino acids. CDR3 DNA: TGTGCCAGCAGCTCACAGGCAGGCGCTGAAAAACTGTTTTTT. It is translated as CASSSQAGAEKLFF.

The chain has TRBV18 and TRBJ1-2; no reliable D call. The CDR3 loop spans 14 amino acids. CDR1 and CDR2 (germline): KGHSH, LQKENI. V lost 3 bases to trimming and J lost 0 bases, with 8 bases between them. The CDR3 sequence: CASSPSLSNYGYTF. Written as DNA, the CDR3 is TGTGCCAGCTCACCTAGCTTATCTAACTATGGCTACACCTTC.

The chain carries TRBV18 and TRBJ1-3; the D is unclear. Germline V gene lookup returns CDR1 KGHSH and CDR2 LQKENI. This CDR3 has 16 amino acids. V lost 4 bases and J 0 bases, leaving 13 bases between the germline ends. Here the CDR3 reads CASSHDSGSSGNTIYF. The CDR3 region has the DNA TGTGCCAGCTCACACGATTCCGGGAGCTCTGGAAACACCATATATTTT.

The rearrangement uses TRBV21-1 and TRBJ2-7; the table names TRBD2, a call not compared with the DNA. TRBV21-1 is labeled a pseudogene. There are 12 residues in the CDR3. Here the CDR3 reads CASSKVGSEQYF. CDR3 sequence (DNA): TGTGCCAGCAGCAAAGTTGGGAGCGAGCAGTACTTC.

The genes are TRBV24-1 and TRBJ2-3, with 8 nucleotides matching TRBD2. The V gene end was trimmed by 3 bases and the J gene end by 2 bases; junction bases not matched to a gene: 3. This CDR3 is 15 amino acids long. From germline, CDR1 is KGHDR and CDR2 SFDVKD. CDR3 in DNA: TGTGCCACCAGTGATCCAGCGGGAGCCACAGATACGCAGTATTTT. This codes for CATSDPAGATDTQYF.

The chain links TRBV7-2 to TRBJ2-6; D not resolved. The ends were cut back, 2 bases at V and 0 bases at J, with 5 bases in the middle. CDR1 and CDR2 (germline): SGHTA, FQGNSA. The CDR3 contains 15 residues. In DNA form, the CDR3 reads TGTGCCAGCAGCTTACAGGTCTCTGGGGCCAACGTCCTGACTTTC. This codes for CASSLQVSGANVLTF.

This chain joins TRBV5-1 and TRBJ1-6; TRBD1 aligns across 9 bases. Germline trimming cut 3 bases from V and 5 bases from J; bases unmatched to any gene: 6. This CDR3 is 16 amino acids long. Germline V gives CDR1 SGHRS, CDR2 YFSETQ. The CDR3 here is CASSSRDRGDNSPLHF. CDR3 nucleotide sequence: TGCGCCAGCAGCTCCCGAGACAGGGGGGATAATTCACCCCTCCACTTT.

V gene TRBV29-1 combines with J gene TRBJ2-5; possible D gene TRBD2, 5 bases. CDR1 is SQVTM, CDR2 ANQGSEA, per germline. Trimming took off 0 bases at V and 4 bases at J, with 15 bases between the two ends. CDR3 length: 15 residues. CDR3 coding DNA: TGCAGCGTTGAAGATCTTGTGGGGAGCCCAGAGACCCAGTACTTC. This codes for CSVEDLVGSPETQYF.

Worth noting for this clone: Being one base from a much bigger clone, this may be a read error. In the same sample, other DNA sequences code for this CDR3. V usage is TRBV6-5 and J usage is TRBJ2-7, with a possible D match to TRBD2 (5 bases). Germline V CDR1 and CDR2: MNHEY, SVGAGI. CDR3 length: 11 amino acids. Trimming shortened V by 6 bases and J by 4 bases, and 7 bases separated the two germline ends. The CDR3 sequence: CASSRGYEQYF. The CDR3 DNA is TGTGCCAGCAGCCGAGGGTACGAGCAGTACTTC.

The chain is built from TRBV4-3 and TRBJ2-2, with TRBD2 as a possible D gene (6 bases). Trimming removed 0 bases from V and 4 bases from J, with 12 bases in between. This CDR3 region has 16 residues. Germline assignment: CDR1 LGHNA and CDR2 YSLEER. The CDR3 DNA follows: TGCGCCAGCAGCCAAGATCCGGGGGAAGCCACCGGGGAGCTGTTTTTT. It is translated as CASSQDPGEATGELFF.

The CDR3: CASSLGGLTGSYEQYF. The CDR3 DNA is TGTGCCAGCAGTTTAGGGGGACTAACGGGATCCTACGAGCAGTACTTC. The J gene is TRBJ2-7, the V gene TRBV27, with 7 bases identical to TRBD2. The CDR3 runs to 16 residues. The germline gives CDR1 MNHEY, CDR2 SMNVEV (reference sequence). Trimming removed 2 bases from V and 1 base from J; junction bases left unmatched: 8.

The rearrangement uses TRBV7-2 and TRBJ2-7; TRBD1 is a possible D gene (6 bases). This CDR3 region has 14 residues. Germline V gene data show CDR1 as SGHTA and CDR2 as FQGNSA. V lost 1 base to trimming and J lost 5 bases, with 12 bases between them. The CDR3 here is CASSLGVNRDEQYF. The CDR3 DNA follows: TGTGCCAGCAGCTTAGGGGTTAACAGGGACGAGCAGTACTTC.

This clone appeared a single time. The V gene is TRBV6-2 or TRBV6-3, the J gene TRBJ2-7; 7 bases map to TRBD2. Germline V lookup: CDR1 MNHEY, CDR2 SVGEGT. The CDR3 has 14 amino acids. The V and J ends lost 4 bases and 2 bases, in that order; junction bases with no gene match: 5. The CDR3 reads CASSSSGFTYEQYF. The CDR3 DNA sequence: TGTGCCAGCAGTTCTAGCGGTTTTACCTACGAGCAGTACTTC.

This chain connects TRBV6-5 to TRBJ1-1, with D possibly matching TRBD1 (5 bases). The CDR3 contains 13 residues. Germline CDR1 is MNHEY and CDR2 is SVGAGI. V lost 6 bases and J lost 4, with 12 bases in between. Written as DNA, the CDR3 is TGTGCCAGCAGGGGTCCGGGGGTCACTGAAGCTTTCTTT. It translates to CASRGPGVTEAFF.

This clone was observed once. J is TRBJ2-5 and V is TRBV24-1, with TRBD2 as a possible D gene (5 bases). Germline CDR1 KGHDR, CDR2 SFDVKD. The length of the CDR3 is 15 residues. V was pared by 1 base and J by 2 bases, with 10 bases between. The CDR3 sequence is CATSDFSEAQETQYF. The CDR3 DNA reads TGTGCCACCAGTGATTTTTCGGAGGCACAAGAGACCCAGTACTTC.

The gene calls are TRBV29-1 and TRBJ2-1; D perhaps matches TRBD1 (5 bases). The germline CDR1 and CDR2 sequences are SQVTM and ANQGSEA. Between the trimmed V and J ends, which lost 1 base and 8 bases, there was a span of 15 bases. There are 14 residues in the CDR3. In DNA form, the CDR3 reads TGCAGCGTTGAAGGAGACAGAGTGTACGATGAGCAGTTCTTC. It codes for CSVEGDRVYDEQFF.

The CDR3 loop reads CASSLGVEGRSKNIQYF. In DNA, the CDR3 is TGCGCCAGCAGCTTGGGGGTGGAGGGGAGGTCCAAAAACATTCAGTACTTC. This chain connects TRBV5-1 to TRBJ2-4, with a possible D match to TRBD2 (6 bases). This CDR3 comprises 17 residues. Germline V gene data show CDR1 as SGHRS and CDR2 as YFSETQ. Trimming took off 0 bases at V and 2 bases at J, with 15 bases between the two ends.

V usage is TRBV9 and J usage is TRBJ2-7; the match to TRBD2 covers 11 bases. V was clipped by 4 bases and J by 5 bases; unmatched bases: 5. The CDR3 is 14 amino acids. Germline CDR1 SGDLS, CDR2 YYNGEE. The CDR3 DNA is TGTGCCAGCAGCACTAGCGGGGGAGGTGACGAGCAGTACTTC. This translates into CASSTSGGGDEQYF. Combining the CDR3 with reference TRBV9 and TRBJ2-7 gives the whole variable domain DSGVTQTPKHLITATGQRVTLRCSPRSGDLSVYWYQQSLDQGLQFLIQYYNGEERAKGNILERFSAQQFPDLHSELNLSSLELGDSALYFCASSTSGGGDEQYFGPGTRLTVT.

V is TRBV3-1 (or the pseudogene TRBV3-2) and J is TRBJ1-1; 8 bases line up with TRBD1. The CDR3 has 14 residues. Germline trimming cut 4 bases from V and 5 bases from J; bases unmatched to any gene: 6. Germline-derived CDR1 and CDR2 are LGHDT and YNNKEL (reference sequence). Here the CDR3 DNA reads TGTGCCAGCAGCCGATTACAGGGGGATACTGAAGCTTTCTTT. It specifies CASSRLQGDTEAFF.

This clone appeared a single time. The gene calls are TRBV6-5 and TRBJ1-4, with TRBD1 matching over 8 bases. V lost 8 bases to trimming and J lost 8 bases; unmatched junction nucleotides: 10. In germline, CDR1 is MNHEY, CDR2 SVGAGI. This CDR3 is built from 14 residues. The CDR3 sequence is CASLTGGAGEKLFF. CDR3 in DNA: TGTGCCAGCTTAACAGGGGGGGCAGGGGAAAAACTGTTTTTT.